This T cell receptor beta chain originates from a study of identical twins' blood T cells. Three pairs of healthy female monozygous twins were the donors. Both ends of each TCR cDNA library bore sample-specific barcodes. The authors' processing: Each library had about 2 to 3.6 million CDR3 reads and about 100,000 to nearly 550,000 clonotypes. Each CDR3 protein is one row after TCRdb ran MiXCR on the 5' RACE reads. It is TCRdb's table, rather than the study itself, that gives the V and J calls and clone size. The sample gives roughly 380,000 distinct CDR3 sequences, approximately 30% of which show up once; about 6% is in the top ten. The germline CDR1 and CDR2 sequences are SQVTM and ANQGSEA. This CDR3 has 11 residues.

The chain couples TRBV29-1 to TRBJ1-1; no firm D call. The specimen was PBMCs. This receptor was obtained from a woman between 18 and 55 years old in good health. CDR3 DNA sequence: TGCGGCCTTCGACGGACCGATGAAGCTTTCTTT. Translation gives CGLRRTDEAFF.